This passage covers 4 T cell receptor beta chains from one sample sequenced in a study of cytomegalovirus exposure and HLA in healthy donors. The PCR employed 60 Vbeta primers together with 13 Jbeta primers. Assay: immunoSEQ multiplex PCR; the TCRdb copy retains only in-frame clones and omits some. The profile shows roughly 150,000 clones, roughly 85% of them singletons. Sequenced input: PBMCs. The receptor source for this set is a male donor in good health and CMV-seronegative.

The genes are TRBV10-3 and TRBJ1-1; TRBD1 might be the D (6 bases). This CDR3 comprises 13 residues. V gave up 6 bases and J gave up 2 bases, with 10 bases separating them. Germline V gives CDR1 ENHRY, CDR2 SYGVKD. CDR3 sequence (DNA): TGTGCCATCAGGGTACAGGGAAACACTGAAGCTTTCTTT. Translated: CAIRVQGNTEAFF.

This clone was counted once. The rearrangement links TRBV5-4 to TRBJ2-7, with D unresolved. The germline V and J ends were trimmed by 4 bases and 3 bases, with 11 bases remaining between them. Germline loops: CDR1 SGHNT, CDR2 YYREEE (reference sequence). The CDR3 runs to 13 residues. The CDR3 sequence is CASSVTRGYEQYF. CDR3 nucleotide sequence: TGTGCCAGCAGCGTGACTCGTGGCTACGAGCAGTACTTC.

The rearrangement joins TRBV19 to TRBJ1-5, with a weak D call TRBD1 (6 bases). The CDR3 totals 16 residues. Per germline, CDR1 LNHDA and CDR2 SQIVND (reference sequence). V was cut by 4 bases and J by 3 bases, with 16 bases left in between. The CDR3 spells CASSNPGTPNNQPQHF. DNA for the CDR3: TGTGCCAGTAGTAATCCTGGGACACCTAACAATCAGCCCCAGCATTTT.

The chain combines TRBV7-3 with TRBJ2-1; no definite D call. Deletions cut 4 bases from V and 10 bases from J, with 11 bases between. There are 12 residues in the CDR3. Germline V gene data show CDR1 as SGHTA and CDR2 as FQGTGA. The DNA of the CDR3 is TGTGCCAGCAGCTATTACTCCGGGGAGCAGTTCTTC. Its translation: CASSYYSGEQFF.